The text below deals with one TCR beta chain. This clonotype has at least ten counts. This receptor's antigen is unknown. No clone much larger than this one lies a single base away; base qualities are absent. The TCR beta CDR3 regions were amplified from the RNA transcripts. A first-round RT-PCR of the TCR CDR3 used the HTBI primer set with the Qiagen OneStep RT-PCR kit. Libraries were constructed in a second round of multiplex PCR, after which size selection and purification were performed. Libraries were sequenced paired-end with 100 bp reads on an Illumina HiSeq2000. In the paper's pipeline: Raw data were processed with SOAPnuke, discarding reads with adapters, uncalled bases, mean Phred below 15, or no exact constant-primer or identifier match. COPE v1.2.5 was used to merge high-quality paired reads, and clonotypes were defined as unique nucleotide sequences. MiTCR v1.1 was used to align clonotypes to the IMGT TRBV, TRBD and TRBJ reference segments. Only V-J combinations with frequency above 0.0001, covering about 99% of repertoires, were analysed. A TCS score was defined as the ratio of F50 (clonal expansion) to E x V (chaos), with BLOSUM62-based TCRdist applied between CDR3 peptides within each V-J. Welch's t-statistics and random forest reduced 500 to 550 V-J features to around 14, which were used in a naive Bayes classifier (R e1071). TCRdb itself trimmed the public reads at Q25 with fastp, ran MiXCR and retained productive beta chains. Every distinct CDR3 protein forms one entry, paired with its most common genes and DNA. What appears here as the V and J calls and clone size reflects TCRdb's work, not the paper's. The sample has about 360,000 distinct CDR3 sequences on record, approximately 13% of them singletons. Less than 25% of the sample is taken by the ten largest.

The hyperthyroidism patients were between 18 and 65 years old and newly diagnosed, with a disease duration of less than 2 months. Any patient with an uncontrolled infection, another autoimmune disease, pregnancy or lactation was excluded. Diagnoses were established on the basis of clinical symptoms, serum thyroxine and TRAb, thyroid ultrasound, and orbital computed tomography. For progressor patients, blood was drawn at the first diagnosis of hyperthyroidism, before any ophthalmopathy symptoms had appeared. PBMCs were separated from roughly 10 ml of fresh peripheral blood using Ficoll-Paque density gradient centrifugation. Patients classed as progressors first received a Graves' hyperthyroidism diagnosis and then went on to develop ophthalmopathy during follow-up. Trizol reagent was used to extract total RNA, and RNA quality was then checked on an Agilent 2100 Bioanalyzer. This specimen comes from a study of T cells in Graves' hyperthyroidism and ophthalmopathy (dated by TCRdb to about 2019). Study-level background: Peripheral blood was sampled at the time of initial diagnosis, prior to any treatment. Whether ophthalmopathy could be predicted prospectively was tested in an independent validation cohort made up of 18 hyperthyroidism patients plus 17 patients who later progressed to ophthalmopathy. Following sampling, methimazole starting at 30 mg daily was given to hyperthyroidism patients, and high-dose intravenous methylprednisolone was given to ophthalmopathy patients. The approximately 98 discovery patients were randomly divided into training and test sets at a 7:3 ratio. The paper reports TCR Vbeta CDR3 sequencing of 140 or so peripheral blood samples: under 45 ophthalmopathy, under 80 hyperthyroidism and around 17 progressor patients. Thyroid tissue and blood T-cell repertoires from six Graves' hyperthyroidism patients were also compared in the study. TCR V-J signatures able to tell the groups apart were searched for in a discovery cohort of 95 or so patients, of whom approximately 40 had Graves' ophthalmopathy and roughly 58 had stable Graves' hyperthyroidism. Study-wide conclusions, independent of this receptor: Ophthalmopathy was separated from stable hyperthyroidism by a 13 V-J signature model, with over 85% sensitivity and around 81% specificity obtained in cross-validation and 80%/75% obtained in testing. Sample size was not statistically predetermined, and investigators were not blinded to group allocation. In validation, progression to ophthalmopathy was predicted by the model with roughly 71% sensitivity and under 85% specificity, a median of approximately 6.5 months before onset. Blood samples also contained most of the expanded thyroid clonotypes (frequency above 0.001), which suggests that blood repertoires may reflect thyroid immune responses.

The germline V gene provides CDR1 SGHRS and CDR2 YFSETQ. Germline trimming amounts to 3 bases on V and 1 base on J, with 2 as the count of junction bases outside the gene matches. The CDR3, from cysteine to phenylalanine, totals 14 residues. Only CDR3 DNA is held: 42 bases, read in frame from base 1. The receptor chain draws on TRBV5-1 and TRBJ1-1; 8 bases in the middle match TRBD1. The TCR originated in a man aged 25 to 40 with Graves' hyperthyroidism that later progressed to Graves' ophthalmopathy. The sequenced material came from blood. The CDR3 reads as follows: CASSSGTGNTEAFF. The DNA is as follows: TGCGCCAGCAGCTCAGGGACAGGGAACACTGAAGCTTTCTTT.